The clone carrying this T cell receptor (beta chain) came up a few times. An end of the junction differs from the germline gene, which may be a read error. The data were taken from a study of Graves' ophthalmopathy and Graves' hyperthyroidism. Scientists amplified the TCR beta CDR3 regions from RNA transcripts. First-round RT-PCR relied on HTBI primers, and a second-round multiplex PCR came next. TCRdb passed the multiplex PCR reads through MiXCR, listing each CDR3 protein once. The sample carries almost 750,000 distinct CDR3 sequences, approximately 40% recorded once. This TCR derives from an adult man with Graves' ophthalmopathy. Sequencing used peripheral blood.

As DNA, the CDR3 is TGTGCCAGCAGTTACTCCCGGGACAGGGGCACTGAAGCTTTCTTT. Its translation is CASSYSRDRGTEAFF. This chain uses TRBV24-1 with TRBJ1-1; 10 bases line up with TRBD1. Germline lookup yields CDR1 KGHDR and CDR2 SFDVKD. This CDR3 comprises 15 residues.